This T cell receptor beta chain stems from a study of cytomegalovirus exposure and HLA in healthy donors. This clone was found a few times. The CDR3 contains 16 residues. Germline CDR1 LNHNV, CDR2 YYDKDF (reference sequence). V dropped 3 bases and J dropped 5; count of bases not matched to a gene: 10. Use of 60 Vbeta and 13 Jbeta primers characterized the PCR. Clones were read by immunoSEQ multiplex PCR, and TCRdb kept only the in-frame ones, dropping some. Seen here are 90,000 to 100,000 clones, about 70% observed once, and the top ten hold less than 1.5%. V and J are TRBV15 and TRBJ2-3, with 8 bases lining up with TRBD2. This sequence originates from a female donor in good health and CMV-seronegative. Sequencing was done on a sample of PBMCs. CDR3 nucleotide sequence: TGTGCCACCAGCAGCCGCAAAGCGGGAGAGGTAGATACGCAGTATTTT. Amino acids: CATSSRKAGEVDTQYF.